This T cell receptor (beta chain) stems from a study of blood T cells in healthy people across ages. Through a sample-barcoded 5' primer and a J-beta primer mix, a second PCR was run for roughly 7 to 12 cycles. TCRdb re-analysed the 5' RACE reads in MiXCR, keeping a single row per CDR3 protein. This table holds approximately 810,000 distinct CDR3 sequences, around 26% found once. From germline, CDR1 is SEHNR and CDR2 FQNEAQ (reference sequence). Trimming stripped 5 bases from V and 6 bases from J, with 13 bases between. The CDR3 length is 13 residues. The sequence was obtained from a woman aged 80 or over in good health. The chain combines TRBV7-9 with TRBJ1-2; D is undetermined. Sequencing was carried out using blood. This CDR3 is CASSTEVSNGYTF. The CDR3 bases are TGTGCCAGCAGCACAGAGGTCTCAAATGGCTACACCTTC.